This T cell receptor beta chain was found in a study of blood T cell repertoires in COVID-19. Whole-study context: Material from acute and convalescent COVID-19 was sourced from the United States, Italy and Spain.

V trimming: 5 bases; J trimming: 8 bases; junction bases outside the gene matches: 9. The CDR3 totals 15 residues. CDR1 is SGHTA and CDR2 is FQGNSA in the germline V gene. Produced via immunoSEQ multiplex PCR; TCRdb's table is partial and in-frame only. Among around 150,000 clones, 85% were seen once, and the ten largest hold 3.3%. Material: peripheral blood. The clonotype was recovered from a human donor with acute or convalescent COVID-19. The donor label of this sample is uncertain. V and J are TRBV7-2 and TRBJ1-4; 9 bases fit TRBD1. The CDR3 loop reads CASSRSGQGMEKLFF. The CDR3 nucleotides read TGTGCCAGCAGCCGCTCGGGACAGGGAATGGAAAAACTGTTTTTT.